Each of the 19 T cell receptor beta chains below was sequenced from the same sample in a study of tumor-infiltrating lymphocytes in glioblastoma multiforme. Multiple V-beta primers and a C-beta primer amplified TCRB from RNA. TCRdb independently ran MiXCR on the multiplex PCR reads; one entry per CDR3 protein. Found here are about 11,000 distinct CDR3 sequences, more than 70% of them singletons; the top ten hold almost 40%. The sample consisted of brain tumor tissue. The receptor set was obtained from a male donor with glioblastoma.

The chain has TRBV20-1 and TRBJ2-3, with D perhaps being TRBD1 or TRBD2 (5 bases each). The CDR3 contains 15 residues. Germline loops: CDR1 DFQATT, CDR2 SNEGSKA (reference sequence). As DNA, the CDR3 is TGCAATACCCTACGGGCAGGGACGACCCTTAATACGCAGTATTTT. Residues: CNTLRAGTTLNTQYF.

Concerning this clonotype: No conserved phenylalanine or tryptophan is present at the end of the CDR3, so a read error is the likely explanation. The chain couples TRBV20-1 to TRBJ2-1, with 12 bases lining up with TRBD2. This CDR3 is 14 amino acids long. Per the germline V gene, CDR1 is DFQATT and CDR2 is SNEGSKA (reference sequence). Germline trimming cut 2 bases from V and 4 bases from J; bases unmatched to any gene: 0. CDR3 region: CSARTSGRYNEQFL. CDR3 bases: TGCAGTGCTAGAACTAGCGGGAGGTACAATGAGCAGTTCCTC.

This clonotype was detected a few times. V is TRBV29-1 and J is TRBJ1-3; D is ambiguous. The CDR3 spans 13 residues. V lost 7 bases to trimming and J lost 0 bases, with 10 bases between them. Germline values: CDR1 SQVTM, CDR2 ANQGSEA. CDR3 protein: CSARVDSGNTIYF. The CDR3 DNA sequence: TGCAGCGCCCGGGTCGACTCTGGAAACACCATATATTTT.

This clonotype has only a few counts. V gene TRBV29-1 combines with J gene TRBJ2-5; 8 nucleotides line up with TRBD2. The trim removed 7 bases at V and 5 bases at J, leaving 9 bases unmatched. Germline lookup yields CDR1 SQVTM and CDR2 ANQGSEA. CDR3 length: 13 residues. The CDR3 bases are TGCAGCGGATCAGCGGGAGTCGGGGAGACCCAGTACTTC. Protein sequence: CSGSAGVGETQYF.

As for this clonotype: No conserved phenylalanine or tryptophan ends this CDR3, so it is likely a read error. The rearrangement joins TRBV11-2 to TRBJ2-1; TRBD1 might be the D (8 bases). The V gene's germline CDR1 is SGHAT and CDR2 FQNNGV. The V gene lost 5 bases and the J gene lost 0 bases, with 14 bases spanning the gap. The CDR3 spans 16 residues. CDR3 region: CASSHRGGLSYNEQFL. As DNA, the CDR3 is TGTGCCAGCAGCCACAGGGGGGGCCTCTCCTACAATGAGCAGTTCCTC.

The J gene is TRBJ2-5, the V gene TRBV5-5; 9 nucleotides agree with TRBD2. This CDR3 spans 15 amino acids. CDR1 and CDR2 from the germline V gene are SGHKS and YYEKEE (reference sequence). Losses at the gene ends were 2 bases for V and 2 bases for J; bases not matched to a gene: 4. The CDR3 bases are TGTGCCAGCAGCTTTGTGACTAGCGGACAAGAGACCCAGTACTTC. Protein product: CASSFVTSGQETQYF. Combining the CDR3 with reference TRBV5-5 and TRBJ2-5 gives the whole variable domain DAGVTQSPTHLIKTRGQQVTLRCSPISGHKSVSWYQQVLGQGPQFIFQYYEKEERGRGNFPDRFSARQFPNYSSELNVNALLLGDSALYLCASSFVTSGQETQYFGPGTRLLVL.

Comment on this clonotype: This sequence may be a read error, since a much larger clone differs from it by one base. The rearrangement uses TRBV6-5 and TRBJ2-2; 7 bases are shared with TRBD1. With 2 bases clipped from V and 10 bases from J, the junction kept 4 bases outside the gene matches. Germline assignment: CDR1 MNHEY and CDR2 SVGAGI. This CDR3 region has 13 residues. The CDR3 loop reads CASSYKGAEELFF. The CDR3 DNA reads TGTGCCAGCAGTTACAAGGGGGCCGAGGAGCTGTTTTTT.

The chain employs TRBV20-1 and TRBJ2-7, with 8 bases lining up with TRBD1. Germline CDR1 is DFQATT and CDR2 is SNEGSKA (reference sequence). Germline trimming cut 7 bases from V and 0 bases from J; bases unmatched to any gene: 14. The CDR3 covers 16 residues. CDR3 in DNA: TGCAGTGTTATAGGACAGGGTTCGGACAGCTCCTACGAGCAGTACTTC. Residues: CSVIGQGSDSSYEQYF.

CDR3 DNA: TGCGCCAGCAGCTCGGGTACATGGGCCTACGAGCAGTACTTC. Amino acid sequence: CASSSGTWAYEQYF. The chain recombines TRBV5-1 with TRBJ2-7, with D hard to call. Germline assignment: CDR1 SGHRS and CDR2 YFSETQ. The CDR3 extends over 14 amino acids. V lost 3 bases and J 2 bases, leaving 12 bases between the germline ends.

Details on this clonotype: No conserved phenylalanine or tryptophan ends this CDR3, so it is likely a read error. It is unclear where the CDR3 begins or ends on the DNA, so no DNA is shown, and the CDR3 is as TCRdb lists it. V and J are TRBV6-1 and TRBJ2-1. CDR1 and CDR2 (germline): MNHNS, SASEGT. The CDR3 is 15 residues long, ends included. CDR3 sequence: CASSEEVVAYNEHFS.

On this clonotype itself: Compared with germline, one end of the junction differs, possibly owing to a read error. The chain couples TRBV4-1 to TRBJ2-1; D is possibly TRBD2 (5 bases). The CDR3 has 15 amino acids. CDR1 MGHRA and CDR2 YSYEKL come from the germline V gene. The CDR3 here is CASSHAGLGSDERFF. The CDR3 DNA follows: TGCGCCAGCAGCCATGCAGGACTGGGTTCGGATGAGCGGTTCTTC.

The V call is TRBV4-2, the J call TRBJ2-1; no reliable D call. V was shortened by 3 bases and J by 9 bases, with 18 bases between the two germline ends. Germline lookup yields CDR1 LGHNA and CDR2 YNFKEQ. CDR3 length: 15 amino acids. The CDR3 DNA reads TGTGCCAGCAGCCATGATCGGGTAGTGGTGGGTGAGCAGTTCTTC. The encoded protein is CASSHDRVVVGEQFF.

A note on this clonotype: At one end, the junction sequence differs from germline, possibly due to a read error. The CDR3 DNA is TGCGCCAGCAGCTTAGGGTCTAGCGGATCTAGGGCCGCCTACGAGCAGTACTTC. Translating it yields CASSLGSSGSRAAYEQYF. The V gene is TRBV13, the J gene TRBJ2-7, with TRBD2 matching 7 bases. The CDR3 length is 18 residues. Germline-derived CDR1 and CDR2 are PRHDT and FYEKMQ (reference sequence).

The rearrangement links TRBV29-1 to TRBJ2-7; 7 nucleotides align to TRBD1. CDR1 is SQVTM, CDR2 ANQGSEA, per germline. There are 13 residues in the CDR3. V lost 5 bases to trimming and J lost 1 base; unmatched junction nucleotides: 5. The CDR3 region is CSVSWDSSYEQYF. The CDR3 DNA sequence: TGCAGCGTTTCATGGGACAGTTCCTACGAGCAGTACTTC.

This clonotype was picked up a small number of times. At one end the junction does not follow the germline gene, possibly because of a read error. The chain's CDR3 is CASSEAWHKETQCF. CDR3 coding DNA: TGTGCCAGCAGTGAAGCTTGGCACAAAGAGACCCAGTGCTTC. The chain is built from TRBV6-1 and TRBJ2-5, with no clear D. Per germline, CDR1 MNHNS and CDR2 SASEGT. The CDR3 totals 14 residues.

In regard to this clonotype: Since the CDR3 does not end with the conserved phenylalanine or tryptophan, this likely comes from a read error. J is TRBJ2-7 and V is TRBV2, with 9 bases lining up with TRBD1. Germline CDR1 reads SNHLY; CDR2 reads FYNNEI. V was clipped by 3 bases and J by 6 bases; unmatched bases: 9. The CDR3 runs 15 residues. The CDR3 sequence: CASSDFLGQGLEQYL. The CDR3 bases are TGTGCCAGCAGTGACTTTTTGGGACAGGGCCTCGAGCAGTACCTC.

This clonotype was observed a single time. The chain uses TRBV20-1 and TRBJ2-5; 10 nucleotides align to TRBD2. This CDR3 is 16 amino acids long. Losses at the gene ends were 1 base for V and 5 bases for J; bases not matched to a gene: 10. Germline CDR1 reads DFQATT; CDR2 reads SNEGSKA (reference sequence). Here the CDR3 reads CSARVAASGSWETQYF. The CDR3 DNA is TGCAGTGCTAGAGTGGCGGCTAGCGGGAGTTGGGAGACCCAGTACTTC.

In the case of this clonotype: Sequence at one end of the junction differs from germline and may be a read error. The chain combines TRBV11-1 with TRBJ1-1; 7 bases match TRBD1. This CDR3 has 17 amino acids. Germline V gene lookup returns CDR1 SGHAT and CDR2 FQDESV (reference sequence). CDR3 coding DNA: TGTGCCAGTAGCTTACGGGACAGAGGGTACATGAACGCTGAAGCTTTCTTT. It encodes CASSLRDRGYMNAEAFF.

The rearrangement links TRBV20-1 to TRBJ2-7, with D perhaps matching TRBD1 or TRBD2 (5 bases each). Trimming pared 6 bases from V and 6 bases from J, leaving 12 bases between. The CDR3 has 11 amino acids. Germline lookup yields CDR1 DFQATT and CDR2 SNEGSKA (reference sequence). The CDR3 sequence: CSAPGLGEQYF. The CDR3 DNA follows: TGCAGTGCCCCGGGGCTAGGCGAGCAGTACTTC.